One sample yielded the 7 T cell receptor beta chains listed below, sequenced in a study of blood T cell repertoires in COVID-19. Assay used: immunoSEQ multiplex PCR; TCRdb lists only in-frame clones, some missing. The data contain about 280,000 clones, about 85% of them singletons. The sample taken for sequencing was PBMCs or T cells enriched from blood (not recorded which). Source of these receptors: a woman aged 45-65 years who had recovered from COVID-19.

CDR3 in amino acids: CASSHSTSLNTGELFF. CDR3 DNA sequence: TGTGCCAGCAGCCATTCGACTAGCCTAAACACCGGGGAGCTGTTTTTT. The gene calls are TRBV4-2 and TRBJ2-2; 7 bases align to TRBD2. CDR1 and CDR2 (germline): LGHNA, YNFKEQ. This CDR3 has 16 residues. The V gene end was trimmed by 3 bases and the J gene end by 2 bases; junction bases not matched to a gene: 6.

This chain joins TRBV9 and TRBJ2-3; possibly TRBD2 for D (6 bases). Germline lookup yields CDR1 SGDLS and CDR2 YYNGEE. The CDR3 length is 15 residues. V shed 3 bases and J shed 5 bases, with 16 bases lying between them. Here the CDR3 reads CASSATRTGGDTQYF. The DNA for the CDR3 is TGTGCCAGCAGCGCCACTCGGACCGGGGGAGATACGCAGTATTTT.

This clone appeared a few times. The chain joins TRBV28 to TRBJ2-2; D perhaps matches TRBD2 (5 bases). The CDR3 runs 16 residues. The germline V gene encodes CDR1 MDHEN and CDR2 SYDVKM. Trimming left V 6 bases short and J 1 base short, with 15 bases between. In nucleotides, the CDR3 is TGTGCCAGCAGGGACGGACCGGACTTGAACACCGGGGAGCTGTTTTTT. Translated, it gives CASRDGPDLNTGELFF.

CDR3 residues: CASSLSDYSNQPQHF. DNA for the CDR3: TGTGCCAGCAGCCTGTCAGACTATAGCAATCAGCCCCAGCATTTT. This chain connects TRBV2 to TRBJ1-5, with D uncertain. The germline V gene encodes CDR1 SNHLY and CDR2 FYNNEI. The CDR3 consists of 15 residues. Trimming removed 6 bases from V and 0 bases from J, with 12 bases in between.

This clone was counted once. Other nucleotide sequences in the sample specify the same CDR3. The V gene is TRBV9, the J gene TRBJ1-2, with 7 bases identical to TRBD1. The CDR3 runs to 15 residues. Germline V gene sequence: CDR1 SGDLS, CDR2 YYNGEE. V was pared by 4 bases and J by 2 bases, with 8 bases of the junction left unmatched. The CDR3 is CASSTRQGPNYGYTF. In nucleotides, the CDR3 is TGTGCCAGCAGCACCCGACAGGGCCCCAACTATGGCTACACCTTC.

V is TRBV2 and J is TRBJ1-6; a possible D gene is TRBD1 (6 bases). With 10 bases removed from V and 8 bases from J, the gap between germline ends came to 18 bases. This CDR3 comprises 14 residues. Germline values: CDR1 SNHLY, CDR2 FYNNEI. The CDR3, as DNA: TGTGCCAACTCTAGGACAGCCTACGATTCACCCCTCCACTTT. Its translation is CANSRTAYDSPLHF.

The rearrangement joins TRBV18 to TRBJ2-1; 8 bases match TRBD1. CDR1 and CDR2 (germline): KGHSH, LQKENI. This CDR3 is 17 amino acids long. After removal of 3 bases from V and 3 bases from J, the junction contained 10 bases not matched to a gene. The CDR3 region is CASSPFRTGLFYNEQFF. The CDR3 nucleotides are TGTGCCAGCTCACCCTTTCGGACAGGGTTATTCTACAATGAGCAGTTCTTC.